The entry that follows covers one T cell receptor beta chain sequence. This clonotype was seen many times. The antigen it binds to is not known. No much larger clonotype is one base removed from it; base qualities were not supplied. Library generation was performed with 5' RACE. Sequencing was carried out with a NextSeq 500. Unique molecular identifiers were attached to individual cDNA molecules in the TCR library protocol so that sequencing error and PCR bias could be corrected. Sequencing covered both TCR alpha and beta chains, and within each sample the abundances of alpha and beta sequences were tightly co-correlated. For the original study's pipeline: V gene, J gene and CDR3 annotation of TCR sequences was performed with Decombinator V4. TCRs were defined as expanded if a significant change between any two time points was detected under a Poisson model with p below 0.0001. TCR abundances were normalised to the total number of TCRs sequenced per sample and were expressed as counts per million. A search of VDJdb, accessed on 1 November 2021, was run for TCRs annotated to CMV, EBV and SARS-CoV-2, with TCRs annotated for multiple antigens excluded. The public reads were reprocessed in TCRdb via fastp at Q25 and MiXCR, keeping in-frame beta chains. Rows are combined by CDR3 protein, so each entry shows the most common genes and DNA. The V and J calls were not made by the authors but by TCRdb's processing. The sample table contains fewer than 80,000 distinct CDR3 sequences; only one count was recorded for approximately 11% of them. Jointly, the top ten make up more than 10% of the sample.

This was a case-control study nested in a cohort of healthcare workers in London, UK, who had nasopharyngeal swab PCR tests and blood samples taken every week. Healthcare workers were recruited between 23 and 31 March 2020, during the week of the UK lockdown, and were followed weekly for up to roughly 15 weeks. This sample stems from a study of early T cells in non-severe SARS-CoV-2 infection (dated by TCRdb to about 2021). Concerning the study at large: Because TCR sequencing relied on bulk RNA taken from unsorted whole blood, pairing of alpha and beta chains was not possible. The research as a whole found: VDJdb matching was skewed toward anti-spike CD8 responses, so virus-specific expansions were likely underestimated and private and CD4 specificities were missed.

This sample comprised whole blood, obtained at baseline. This sequence was found in an adult who was a healthcare worker with PCR-confirmed SARS-CoV-2 infection or an uninfected control (not recorded which).

The DNA sequence is given as TGTGCCAGCAGCCCAACTAGGACCATTCTCCAAGAGACCCAGTACTTC. This encodes CASSPTRTILQETQYF. This chain is built from TRBV11-2 and TRBJ2-5; the D gene is perhaps TRBD2, on 5 matching bases. V is clipped by 5 bases and J by 1 base, and the sequence between their germline boundaries is 17 bases long. According to the germline V gene, CDR1 reads SGHAT and CDR2 reads FQNNGV. The CDR3 starts with the cysteine, ends with the phenylalanine, and has 16 residues. The retained sequence is limited to the CDR3, 48 bases, with the frame set at the first base.